The present T cell receptor beta chain was sequenced within a study of blood T cell repertoires in COVID-19 (dated by TCRdb to the early 2020s). Broadly, across the study: Samples covering the acute and convalescent phases of COVID-19 were provided by collaborators in the United States, Italy and Spain. Subjects who had been exposed to COVID-19, were actively infected with it, or had recovered from it provided the deeply sampled blood TCRbeta repertoires that made up the dataset. Nearly every sample came with metadata listing a de-identified subject ID, COVID-19 status, age in years and sex. The samples were drawn from two sources: the first 160 participants of the ongoing ImmuneRACE study, and approximately 1,300 subjects contributed by 6 global collaborators. The prospective study material was composed of cDNA or gDNA derived from T cells, B-cell-depleted T cells, or PBMCs. Where available, HLA class I and class II types were obtained from metadata supplied by the sample provider rather than from assay-based typing. The repertoires were made available in a free public database intended to serve as a resource for research on the immune response to SARS-CoV-2.

The immunoSEQ Assay, a bias-controlled multiplex PCR, was used to amplify TCRbeta CDR3 regions from genomic DNA. Per the source publication's procedure: The number of nucleated cells in each sample was estimated from the amplification of reference gene primers within the assay. To quantify the absolute abundance of each unique TCRbeta CDR3 rearrangement, sequence reads were collapsed and filtered. For each sample, productive Simpson clonality was calculated by taking the square root of Simpson's diversity index across productive rearrangements. Entries here come from immuneACCESS through TCRdb and include only in-frame sequences with V and J called. Some clones fail to appear in such tables; in the studies checked, an unresolved V gene covers under half of the shortfall, and the cause of the remainder is unknown. V and J calls and clone size are those listed in that table; D and trimming were worked out from the DNA. The sample yields about 170,000 clones; 70% to 90% were counted once. The top ten clones comprise over 7% of the sample.

V was cut back by 7 bases and J by 4 bases, leaving a gap of 16 bases between them. Looking up the germline V gene (reference sequence) yields CDR1 MNHNY and CDR2 SVGAGI. From cysteine to phenylalanine, the CDR3 is 14 amino acids long. Solely the CDR3 DNA is kept, with 42 bases framed from the first base. The full study reports these points: Clinical and demographic metadata were provided uncurated, with the amount varying by source and participant.

Points on this clone: It lacks a known antigen. Base qualities are not recorded, but no much larger clone differs from it by a single base.

One collaborating source in Seattle enrolled patients while the patients were actively infected and followed the patients over time throughout the course of disease. Whole blood was collected in K2EDTA tubes by collaborating institutions according to the institutions' own protocols. For TCRbeta analysis, collaborators shipped samples in one of three forms: frozen whole blood, isolated PBMCs, or DNA extracted from either of those sample types. This receptor was identified in a woman of 80 years or more with COVID-19, enrolled during active disease. The sequenced sample was peripheral blood. The chain is assembled from TRBV6-6 and TRBJ1-1; a tentative D call is TRBD1 (5 bases match). At the DNA level, the sequence is TGTGCCAGCACCGCCGTGGGGGAGGGCACTGAAGCTTTCTTT. Protein translation: CASTAVGEGTEAFF.